One sample yielded the 18 T cell receptor beta chains listed below, sequenced in a study of blood T cell repertoires in COVID-19. The assay was immunoSEQ multiplex PCR, and TCRdb's table has in-frame clones only and misses some. The sample has more than 60,000 clones, about 82% seen once. The sample was peripheral blood. These receptor sequences come from a human donor in a cohort sampled during active COVID-19.

The chain links TRBV2 to TRBJ1-1; perhaps TRBD1 as D (5 bases). Germline CDR1 is SNHLY and CDR2 is FYNNEI. V dropped 6 bases and J dropped 0 bases, with 11 bases sitting between them. The CDR3 spans 14 residues. The CDR3 sequence is CASRGDWVNTEAFF. As DNA, the CDR3 is TGTGCCAGCAGGGGGGACTGGGTGAACACTGAAGCTTTCTTT.

J is TRBJ2-2 and V is TRBV14; D call uncertain. V was trimmed by 1 base and J by 8 bases, leaving 8 bases between them. The CDR3 is 13 residues long. The germline gives CDR1 SGHDN, CDR2 FVKESK. The DNA for the CDR3 is TGTGCCAGCAGCCAAGCGGGTCCAGGGGAGCTGTTTTTT. It is translated as CASSQAGPGELFF.

The chain links TRBV19 to TRBJ1-6, with 8 bases identical to TRBD1. The germline V gene encodes CDR1 LNHDA and CDR2 SQIVND (reference sequence). Trimming cost V 4 bases and J 5 bases; bases outside gene matches: 4. The CDR3 runs 15 residues. The CDR3 protein is CASSTTGVNNSPLHF. Written as DNA, the CDR3 is TGTGCCAGTAGTACGACAGGGGTGAATAATTCACCCCTCCACTTT.

The J gene is TRBJ1-6, the V gene TRBV11-2, with 11 bases matching TRBD1. Germline V gives CDR1 SGHAT, CDR2 FQNNGV. Trimming removed 5 bases from V and 0 bases from J; junction bases left unmatched: 6. The CDR3 is 18 residues long. The CDR3 sequence: CASSPRTGGLSYNSPLHF. The CDR3 bases are TGTGCCAGCAGCCCCAGGACAGGGGGCCTCTCCTATAATTCACCCCTCCACTTT.

This sequence joins TRBV12-3 or TRBV12-4 and TRBJ1-1; TRBD1 is a possible D gene (6 bases). Trimming left V 7 bases short and J 5 bases short, with 14 bases between. The CDR3 extends over 13 amino acids. This CDR3 reads CASNRALVTEAFF. The CDR3 region has the DNA TGTGCCAGCAACAGGGCACTTGTAACTGAAGCTTTCTTT.

CDR3 coding DNA: TGTGCCAGCAGCCCTGGCCGGGACAGGGTTGCTGAAGCTTTCTTT. The encoded protein is CASSPGRDRVAEAFF. The V and J genes are TRBV5-4 and TRBJ1-1; 9 bases map to TRBD1. The CDR3 is 15 residues long. Germline CDR1 SGHNT, CDR2 YYREEE (reference sequence). V lost 4 bases to trimming and J lost 6 bases; unmatched junction nucleotides: 10.

The chain has TRBV27 and TRBJ2-2; maybe TRBD2 (5 bases). The V and J ends lost 7 bases and 5 bases respectively, with 14 bases between them. This CDR3 spans 14 amino acids. Germline CDR1 reads MNHEY; CDR2 reads SMNVEV (reference sequence). CDR3 in amino acids: CASTSDSITGELFF. The CDR3 DNA is TGTGCCAGCACCTCGGACTCAATAACCGGGGAGCTGTTTTTT.

The chain combines TRBV19 with TRBJ2-5, with TRBD2 matching over 8 bases. The V and J ends lost 6 bases and 2 bases, in that order; junction bases with no gene match: 14. Germline CDR1 and CDR2: LNHDA and SQIVND (reference sequence). This CDR3 is built from 17 residues. DNA of the CDR3: TGTGCCAGTAGCCCGCCCGCAGGTTCGGGGGGGCAAGAGACCCAGTACTTC. It is translated as CASSPPAGSGGQETQYF.

The gene calls are TRBV5-6 and TRBJ2-3; 10 nucleotides agree with TRBD2. Unmatched junction bases numbered 0, after V lost 7 bases and J lost 1 base. This CDR3 region has 13 residues. Looked up from germline, CDR1 is SGHDT and CDR2 is YYEEEE. This CDR3 is CASGTSGTDTQYF. As DNA, the CDR3 is TGTGCCAGCGGGACTAGCGGCACAGATACGCAGTATTTT.

DNA of the CDR3: TGCGCCAGCAGCCAAGGGTCCCTAGGGGGGGAAGAGACCCAGTACTTC. Translated: CASSQGSLGGEETQYF. The rearrangement uses TRBV4-3 and TRBJ2-5, with D perhaps TRBD2 (7 bases). The CDR3 runs to 16 residues. Per the germline V gene, CDR1 is LGHNA and CDR2 is YSLEER. Trimming left V 1 base short and J 3 bases short, with 15 bases between.

This clone showed up just once. The J gene is TRBJ2-1, the V gene TRBV5-4; 8 bases agree with TRBD1. This CDR3 is 13 amino acids long. Germline-derived CDR1 and CDR2 are SGHNT and YYREEE (reference sequence). The V and J ends lost 0 bases and 7 bases, in that order; junction bases with no gene match: 0. DNA of the CDR3: TGTGCCAGCAGCTTGGGACAGGGGAATGAGCAGTTCTTC. This gives the protein CASSLGQGNEQFF.

The chain links TRBV27 to TRBJ2-1; TRBD1 matches 10 bases. V gave up 7 bases and J gave up 3 bases; unmatched junction bases: 6. Germline CDR1 and CDR2: MNHEY and SMNVEV (reference sequence). The CDR3 spans 15 residues. The CDR3 DNA sequence: TGTGCCAGCATCCCCGGGACAGGGGACTACAATGAGCAGTTCTTC. Translating gives CASIPGTGDYNEQFF.

V gene TRBV18 combines with J gene TRBJ1-1; no clear D. V lost 2 bases and J 1 base, leaving 11 bases between the germline ends. Germline V gene lookup returns CDR1 KGHSH and CDR2 LQKENI. The CDR3 loop spans 15 amino acids. The CDR3: CASSPDRVENTEAFF. DNA for the CDR3: TGTGCCAGCTCACCAGACCGGGTAGAGAACACTGAAGCTTTCTTT.

The chain employs TRBV6-2 or TRBV6-3 and TRBJ2-1, with a weak D call TRBD1 (6 bases). The V gene's germline CDR1 is MNHEY and CDR2 SVGEGT. CDR3 size: 17 residues. V was trimmed by 2 bases and J by 4 bases, leaving 18 bases between them. The CDR3 bases are TGTGCCAGCAGTTACGCCCCGTCAGGGGCCTTATACAATGAGCAGTTCTTC. Residues: CASSYAPSGALYNEQFF.

This chain uses TRBV5-8 with TRBJ1-3; 7 bases fit TRBD1. The CDR3 spans 16 residues. Germline V gene lookup returns CDR1 SGHTS and CDR2 YDEGEE. The V segment lost 4 bases and the J segment 2 bases; nucleotides outside the gene matches: 9. DNA for the CDR3: TGTGCCAGCAGCGTACGGGACAGCCACCCTGGAAACACCATATATTTT. This encodes CASSVRDSHPGNTIYF.

The chain couples TRBV4-2 to TRBJ1-2, with TRBD1 identical over 8 bases. The V segment lost 2 bases and the J segment 6 bases; nucleotides outside the gene matches: 8. Germline lookup yields CDR1 LGHNA and CDR2 YNFKEQ. This CDR3 region has 15 residues. CDR3 coding DNA: TGTGCCAGCAGCCAAATGACCGGGACAGGACATGGCTACACCTTC. Encoded protein: CASSQMTGTGHGYTF.

The chain carries TRBV19 and TRBJ1-1, with 7 bases that match TRBD1. The germline V gene encodes CDR1 LNHDA and CDR2 SQIVND (reference sequence). The CDR3 sequence is 15 residues long. V trimming: 1 base; J trimming: 3 bases; junction bases outside the gene matches: 5. The chain's CDR3 is CASSIVVGGHTEAFF. CDR3 in DNA: TGTGCCAGTAGTATAGTAGTAGGGGGCCACACTGAAGCTTTCTTT.

V and J are TRBV11-3 and TRBJ2-5; 8 bases fit TRBD1. CDR3 size: 15 residues. Germline assignment: CDR1 SGHNT and CDR2 YENEEA. The V segment lost 1 base and the J segment 4 bases; nucleotides outside the gene matches: 5. The DNA of the CDR3 is TGTGCCAGCAGCTTAGTTCGGACAGGGACAGAGACCCAGTACTTC. As protein: CASSLVRTGTETQYF.